Sequencing of this T cell receptor beta chain was carried out in a study of blood T cell repertoires in COVID-19. Turning to the study itself: Specimens from acute and convalescent COVID-19 originated in the United States, Italy and Spain. T cells, B-cell-depleted T cells, or PBMCs supplied cDNA or gDNA.

Under the authors' procedure: Estimated nucleated cell counts came from reference gene primer amplification. Profiled with immunoSEQ multiplex PCR; TCRdb holds only in-frame clones, not every one. The D gene and trimming were derived from the DNA, and the V and J assignments and clone size from that table. The table has about 39,000 clones, around 85% seen once; the top ten hold less than 4.5%. The CDR3 covers 15 residues. Trimming cost V 5 bases and J 6 bases; bases outside gene matches: 12. Germline V gene data show CDR1 as SGHTA and CDR2 as FQGNSA. The specimen sequenced was peripheral blood. The chain carries TRBV7-2 and TRBJ1-2; 7 bases line up with TRBD1. This TCR came from a man aged 55 to 69 with acute or convalescent COVID-19. This CDR3 is CASSGARGEFDGYTF. DNA for the CDR3: TGTGCCAGCAGCGGGGCCAGGGGGGAATTTGATGGCTACACCTTC.